This T cell receptor (beta chain) was observed in a study of T-cell memory formation after mild COVID-19 (dated by TCRdb to the early 2020s). In the study overall: TCR sequence clusters from the two donors were found to be largely donor specific. T-cell clones expanding and contracting after mild COVID-19 in a couple of donors were tracked by longitudinal TCRalpha and TCRbeta repertoire sequencing. Two young, previously healthy adult volunteers, one female and one male, were included in the cohort.

Here is what the overall study found, with its caveats: Only a couple of mild cases were covered in the study, and larger cohorts including severe cases with pre-infection samples were considered necessary. Balanced CD4/CD8 phenotypes were observed for clones contracting from day 15 to 85, whereas a bias towards CD4+ was observed for a second wave of clones expanding from day 15 to 37. Contracting CD4+ clones were found mainly in CM and EM memory subsets, while CD8+ clones were enriched in EMRA. The detection of some responding clones in pre-infection memory suggests that pre-existing cross-reactive memory T cells joined the SARS-CoV-2 response. The second-wave clones that peaked on day 37 were not confirmed to be SARS-CoV-2 specific.

Per the germline V gene, SGHRS is the CDR1 and YFSETQ is the CDR2. From cysteine to phenylalanine, the CDR3 is 15 amino acids long. Kept here is only the CDR3 DNA, which spans 45 bases and is read in frame from base 1. V is shortened by 4 bases, J by 4 bases, and the region joining them spans 17 bases. Ficoll-Paque density gradient centrifugation was the method used to isolate PBMCs. Sequenced using an Illumina NovaSeq 6000. cDNA libraries for TCRalpha and TCRbeta were prepared by 5'RACE using constant-segment primers, with sample barcodes and unique molecular identifiers added. RNA was extracted from every sample with Trizol reagent. The libraries were amplified in two PCR steps, and the second step added a second sample barcode and Illumina TruSeq adapters. Sequencing of the libraries was done on an Illumina NovaSeq, producing 2 x 150 bp paired-end reads. Under the source paper's analysis protocol: Demultiplexing of reads and collapsing into UMI-guided consensus sequences were performed with migec v1.2.7. With mixcr v2.1.11, UMI consensuses were aligned to TRA and TRB V and J templates and assembled into clonotypes. Expanded or contracted clonotypes were those called significant by both edgeR and NoisET, with noise models trained on biological replicates. For edgeR calls, a false discovery rate-adjusted p below 0.01 and a log2 fold-change threshold of 1 were applied. PCA with hierarchical clustering of max-normalized trajectories of the 1000 most abundant clonotypes was used as exploratory dynamics analysis. The CD4 or CD8 phenotype of responding clones was assigned using the separately sequenced CD4+ and CD8+ repertoires. Through fastp at Q25 and MiXCR, TCRdb rebuilt clones from the public reads, retaining in-frame beta chains. Duplicate CDR3 protein sequences are folded into a single record with the most common DNA and genes. These V and J calls are TCRdb output, not the study's own analysis. Recorded for this sample are a few hundred thousand distinct CDR3 sequences; 7.5% to 10% of them occurred a single time. 20% to 25% of the sample lies in the top ten.

With regard to this clonotype: There is no known antigen for this receptor. No much larger clonotype is one base removed from it; base qualities were not supplied.

The TCR comes from a man younger than 35 who had mild COVID-19 (a few samples of this study predate the infection). The sample titles of this study are shuffled in the database, so cell type and time point are left out; the donor was told from shared clones. The rearranged segments are TRBV5-1 and TRBJ1-1, with the D gene too uncertain to name. Sequencing used PBMCs or a T cell subset sorted from them (not recorded which). The nucleotide sequence is given as TGCGCCAGCAGCCTGACCCACAGAGCGGGCACTGAAGCTTTCTTT. The resulting protein is CASSLTHRAGTEAFF.